The rows below give T cell receptor beta chains drawn from one sample of a study of blood T cell repertoires in COVID-19. TCRdb keeps only in-frame clones here, not all; method: immunoSEQ multiplex PCR. Of 200,000 to 300,000 clones listed, about 90% are singletons. The source material was peripheral blood. Every receptor here comes from a person aged 18-30 years with COVID-19, enrolled during active disease. Each CDR3 is given without its conserved first and last residue. Fields, in order: D gene, V gene, CDR3 protein. The D gene is left open where the match is weak.

.	TRBV9	ASSPDPFNSEKLF
.	TRBV11-2	ASSPNTEAF
TRBD1	TRBV11-2	ASSLGQGRYEQY
TRBD1	TRBV3-1/TRBV3-2	ASSQSRGIYEQY
TRBD1	TRBV10-3	ATDRGNYGYT
TRBD2	TRBV7-8	ASSVAGGVSEQF
TRBD1	TRBV24-1	ATSRLGQGGETQY
.	TRBV5-4	ASSYLGGEQY
TRBD1	TRBV6-5	ASSYAGGNTEAF
TRBD2	TRBV10-3	AIYPGTSGNNEQF
.	TRBV4-1	ASSQDPLATKGTDTQY
TRBD2	TRBV10-3	AISESRTTGTSVLISYNEQF
TRBD2	TRBV29-1	SVETSGGTDTQY